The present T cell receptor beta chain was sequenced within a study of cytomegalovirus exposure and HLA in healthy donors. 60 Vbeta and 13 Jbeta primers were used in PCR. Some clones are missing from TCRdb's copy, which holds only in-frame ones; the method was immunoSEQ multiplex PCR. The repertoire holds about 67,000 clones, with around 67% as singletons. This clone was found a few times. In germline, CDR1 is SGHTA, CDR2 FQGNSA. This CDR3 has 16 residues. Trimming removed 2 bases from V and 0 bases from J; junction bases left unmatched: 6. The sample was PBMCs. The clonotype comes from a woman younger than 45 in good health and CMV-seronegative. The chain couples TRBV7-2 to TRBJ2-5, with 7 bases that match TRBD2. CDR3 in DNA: TGTGCCAGCAGCTTATGGGACTACCTGTACCAAGAGACCCAGTACTTC. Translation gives CASSLWDYLYQETQYF.